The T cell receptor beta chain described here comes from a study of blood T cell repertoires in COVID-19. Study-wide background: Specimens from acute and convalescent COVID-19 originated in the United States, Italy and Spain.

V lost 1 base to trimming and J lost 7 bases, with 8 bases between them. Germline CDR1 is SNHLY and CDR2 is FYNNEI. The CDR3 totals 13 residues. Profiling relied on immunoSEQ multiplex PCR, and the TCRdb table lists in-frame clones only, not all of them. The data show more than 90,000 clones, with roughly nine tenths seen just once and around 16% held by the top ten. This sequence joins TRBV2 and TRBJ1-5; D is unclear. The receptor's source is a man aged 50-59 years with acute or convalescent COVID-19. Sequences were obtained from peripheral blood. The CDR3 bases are TGTGCCAGCAGTGAAGGCGTTTCCCAGCCCCAGCATTTT. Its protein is CASSEGVSQPQHF.